This T cell receptor beta chain was identified during a study of siplizumab effects on memory and regulatory T cells. Assay used: immunoSEQ multiplex PCR; TCRdb lists only in-frame clones, some missing. The sample contains some 80,000 clones, around 95% of which appear only once. This CDR3 comprises 11 residues. Deletions cut 7 bases from V and 15 bases from J, with 16 bases between. Germline assignment: CDR1 MNHEY and CDR2 SMNVEV (reference sequence). The receptor comes from a human donor in good health. Sequencing was done on a sample of CD8+ T cells sorted from blood. The V gene is TRBV27, the J gene TRBJ2-1, with D tentatively TRBD1 or TRBD2 (5 bases each). CDR3 sequence (DNA): TGTGCCAGCAAGTTGGGGGTTTATCTGTTCTTC. Translated, it gives CASKLGVYLFF.